This T cell receptor (beta chain) was captured in a study of blood T cell repertoires in COVID-19. Study information: Collection of acute and convalescent COVID-19 samples took place in the United States, Italy and Spain.

Assay used: immunoSEQ multiplex PCR; TCRdb lists only in-frame clones, some missing. The sample lists some 190,000 clones, approximately 85% occurring once. The CDR3 has 13 amino acids. With 5 bases removed from V and 4 bases from J, the gap between germline ends came to 11 bases. Seattle patients were enrolled during active infection and followed longitudinally. This chain uses TRBV12-3 or TRBV12-4 with TRBJ1-2; D gene ambiguous. Sequencing was done on a sample of peripheral blood. The sequence derives from a man older than 75 with COVID-19, enrolled during active disease. The CDR3 region is CASSAADRYGYTF. The CDR3 coding sequence is TGTGCCAGCAGTGCTGCGGATCGCTATGGCTACACCTTC.